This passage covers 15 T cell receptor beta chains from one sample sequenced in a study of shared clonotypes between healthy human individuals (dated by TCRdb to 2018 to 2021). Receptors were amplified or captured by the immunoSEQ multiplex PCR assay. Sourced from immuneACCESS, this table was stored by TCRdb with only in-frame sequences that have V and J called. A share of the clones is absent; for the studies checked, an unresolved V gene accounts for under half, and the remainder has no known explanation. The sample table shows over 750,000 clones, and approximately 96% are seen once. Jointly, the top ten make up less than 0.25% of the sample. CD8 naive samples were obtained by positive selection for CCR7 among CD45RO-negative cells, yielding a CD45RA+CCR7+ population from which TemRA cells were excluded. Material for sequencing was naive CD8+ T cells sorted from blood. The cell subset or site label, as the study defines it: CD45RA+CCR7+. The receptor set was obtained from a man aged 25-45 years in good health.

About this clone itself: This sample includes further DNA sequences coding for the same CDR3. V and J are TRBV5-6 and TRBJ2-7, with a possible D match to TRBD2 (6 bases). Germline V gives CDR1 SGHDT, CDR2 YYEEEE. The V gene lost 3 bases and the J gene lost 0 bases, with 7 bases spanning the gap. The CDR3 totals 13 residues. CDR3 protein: CASSYGGSYEQYF. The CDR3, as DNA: TGTGCCAGCAGCTACGGGGGCTCCTACGAGCAGTACTTC.

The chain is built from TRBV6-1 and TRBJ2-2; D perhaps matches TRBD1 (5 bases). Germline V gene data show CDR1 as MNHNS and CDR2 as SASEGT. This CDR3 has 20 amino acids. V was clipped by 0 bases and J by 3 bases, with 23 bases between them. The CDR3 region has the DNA TGTGCCAGCAGTGAAGCCGAAATCTACAGGTCCGTTATTGACACCGGGGAGCTGTTTTTT. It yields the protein CASSEAEIYRSVIDTGELFF.

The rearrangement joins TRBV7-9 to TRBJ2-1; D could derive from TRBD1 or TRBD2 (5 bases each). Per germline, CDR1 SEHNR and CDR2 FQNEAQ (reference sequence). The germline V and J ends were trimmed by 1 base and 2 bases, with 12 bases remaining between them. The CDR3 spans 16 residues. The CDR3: CASSLVEGIAYNEQFF. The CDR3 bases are TGTGCCAGCAGCTTAGTAGAGGGGATCGCCTACAATGAGCAGTTCTTC. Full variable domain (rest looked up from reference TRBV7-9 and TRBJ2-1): DTGVSQNPRHKITKRGQNVTFRCDPISEHNRLYWYRQTLGQGPEFLTYFQNEAQLEKSRLLSDRFSAERPKGSFSTLEIQRTEQGDSAMYLCASSLVEGIAYNEQFFGPGTRLTVL.

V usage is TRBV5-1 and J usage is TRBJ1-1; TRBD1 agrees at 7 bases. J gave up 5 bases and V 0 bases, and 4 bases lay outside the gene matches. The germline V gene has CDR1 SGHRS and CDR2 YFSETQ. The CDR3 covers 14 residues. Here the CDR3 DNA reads TGCGCCAGCAGCTTGGGACAGGGCCGTACTGAAGCTTTCTTT. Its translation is CASSLGQGRTEAFF.

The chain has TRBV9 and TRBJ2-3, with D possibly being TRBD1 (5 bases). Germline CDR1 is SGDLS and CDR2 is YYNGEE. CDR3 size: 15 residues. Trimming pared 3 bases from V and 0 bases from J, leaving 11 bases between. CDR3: CASSGQRTSTDTQYF. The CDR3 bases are TGTGCCAGCAGCGGACAGAGAACTAGCACAGATACGCAGTATTTT.

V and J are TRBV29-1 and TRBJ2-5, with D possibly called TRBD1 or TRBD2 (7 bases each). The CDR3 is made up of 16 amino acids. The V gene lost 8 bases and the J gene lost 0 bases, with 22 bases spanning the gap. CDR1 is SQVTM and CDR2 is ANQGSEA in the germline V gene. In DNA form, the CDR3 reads TGCAGCTCTCAAAGCGAAGCGGGACAGTACCAAGAGACCCAGTACTTC. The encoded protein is CSSQSEAGQYQETQYF.

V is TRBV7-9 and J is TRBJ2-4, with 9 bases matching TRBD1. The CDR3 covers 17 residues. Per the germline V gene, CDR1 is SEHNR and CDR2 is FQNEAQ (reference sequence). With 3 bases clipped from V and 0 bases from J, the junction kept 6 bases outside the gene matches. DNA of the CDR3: TGTGCCAGCAGCTTCGCGAGACAGGGGGTAGCCAAAAACATTCAGTACTTC. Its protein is CASSFARQGVAKNIQYF. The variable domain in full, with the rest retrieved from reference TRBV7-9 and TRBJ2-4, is DTGVSQNPRHKITKRGQNVTFRCDPISEHNRLYWYRQTLGQGPEFLTYFQNEAQLEKSRLLSDRFSAERPKGSFSTLEIQRTEQGDSAMYLCASSFARQGVAKNIQYFGAGTRLSVL.

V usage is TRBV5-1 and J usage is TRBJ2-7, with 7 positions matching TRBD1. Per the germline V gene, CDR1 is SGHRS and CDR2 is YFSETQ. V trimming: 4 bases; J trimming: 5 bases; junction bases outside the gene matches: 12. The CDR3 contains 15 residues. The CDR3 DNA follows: TGCGCCAGCAGCGCTCCCGACAGGGCCGCGCACGAGCAGTACTTC. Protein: CASSAPDRAAHEQYF.

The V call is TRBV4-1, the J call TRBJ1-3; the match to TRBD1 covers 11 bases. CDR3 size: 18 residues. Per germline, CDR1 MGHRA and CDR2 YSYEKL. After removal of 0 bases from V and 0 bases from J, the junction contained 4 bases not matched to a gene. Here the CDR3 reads CASSQDLGQGGSGNTIYF. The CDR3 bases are TGCGCCAGCAGCCAAGATCTGGGACAGGGGGGCTCTGGAAACACCATATATTTT.

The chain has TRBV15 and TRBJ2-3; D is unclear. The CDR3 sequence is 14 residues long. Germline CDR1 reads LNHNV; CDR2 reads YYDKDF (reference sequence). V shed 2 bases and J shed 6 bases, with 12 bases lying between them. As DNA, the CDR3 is TGTGCCACCAGCAGACCTATCCAATGGGATACGCAGTATTTT. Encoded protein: CATSRPIQWDTQYF. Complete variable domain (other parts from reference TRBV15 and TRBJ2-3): DAMVIQNPRYQVTQFGKPVTLSCSQTLNHNVMYWYQQKSSQAPKLLFHYYDKDFNNEADTPDNFQSRRPNTSFCFLDIRSPGLGDTAMYLCATSRPIQWDTQYFGPGTRLTVL.

The CDR3 sequence: CASRTYTEAFF. The CDR3 DNA reads as TGTGCCAGCAGAACTTACACTGAAGCTTTCTTT. The V and J genes are TRBV25-1 and TRBJ1-1; D is unclear. The CDR3 contains 11 residues. In germline, CDR1 is MGHDK, CDR2 SYGVNS. Trimming removed 6 bases at V and 3 bases at J, with 5 bases between.

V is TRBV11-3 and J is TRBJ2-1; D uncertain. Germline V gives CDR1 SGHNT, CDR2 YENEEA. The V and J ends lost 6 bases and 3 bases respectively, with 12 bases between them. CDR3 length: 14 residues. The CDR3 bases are TGTGCCAGCAGTAGTCGGCTGAACTACAATGAGCAGTTCTTC. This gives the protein CASSSRLNYNEQFF.

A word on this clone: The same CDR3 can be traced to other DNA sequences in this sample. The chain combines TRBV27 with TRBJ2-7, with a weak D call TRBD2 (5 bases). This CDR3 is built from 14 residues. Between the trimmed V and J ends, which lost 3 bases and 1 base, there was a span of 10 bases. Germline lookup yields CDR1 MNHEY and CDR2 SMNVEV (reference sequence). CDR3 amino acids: CASSFGRESYEQYF. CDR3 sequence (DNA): TGTGCCAGCAGTTTCGGAAGGGAGTCCTACGAGCAGTACTTC.

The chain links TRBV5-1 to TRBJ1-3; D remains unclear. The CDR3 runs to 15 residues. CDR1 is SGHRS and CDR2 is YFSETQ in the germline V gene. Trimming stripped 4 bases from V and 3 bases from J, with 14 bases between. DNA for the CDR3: TGCGCCAGCAGCGCGTCTCGGGGTATTGGAAACACCATATATTTT. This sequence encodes CASSASRGIGNTIYF.

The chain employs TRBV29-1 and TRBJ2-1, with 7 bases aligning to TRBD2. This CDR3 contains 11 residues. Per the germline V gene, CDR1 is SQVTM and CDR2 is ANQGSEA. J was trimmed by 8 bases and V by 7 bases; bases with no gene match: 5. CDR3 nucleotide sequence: TGCAGCGCTACAAGCGGGGATGAGCAGTTCTTC. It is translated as CSATSGDEQFF.